A selection of T cell receptor beta chains follows, all from one sample in a study of identical twins. Each CDR3 protein gets one entry after TCRdb re-called the 5' RACE reads with MiXCR. The data hold fewer than 500,000 distinct CDR3 sequences, with around an eighth observed a single time. This sample also belongs to another study, concerning yellow fever vaccine responses in identical twins.

The sample was CD4+ T cells sorted from blood. The origin of the receptors is a woman aged 18-29 years in good health. Each CDR3 is given with its conserved first and last residue. The D gene is left open where the match is weak. Clone size is shown for a subset of rows, as once, few, many or a class of expanded clone.

TRBV29-1,TRBD1,TRBJ2-7,.,TGCAGCGTCGCCGGGACAGCGCCCTTCAGCTCCTACGAGCAGTACTTC,CSVAGTAPFSSYEQYF
TRBV24-1,TRBD1,TRBJ1-2,many,TGTGCCACTAAACAGGGGAACTATGGCTACACCTTC,CATKQGNYGYTF
TRBV7-3,TRBD1,TRBJ1-2,.,TGTGCCAGCAGCTTTACCGGGACAGGGGGCTACACCTTC,CASSFTGTGGYTF
TRBV15,.,TRBJ2-2,.,TGTGCCACCAGCAGAGAGGGAATCACCGGGGAGCTGTTTTTT,CATSREGITGELFF
TRBV12-3/TRBV12-4,.,TRBJ2-6,.,TGTACCAGCAGTTTATGGGCAGCGATACACTCTGGGGCCAACGTCCTGACTTTC,CTSSLWAAIHSGANVLTF
TRBV9,TRBD1,TRBJ2-2,few,TGTGCCAGCAGCGTAAGCAGGGGGTGGACCGGGGAGCTGTTTTTT,CASSVSRGWTGELFF
TRBV20-1,.,TRBJ2-7,many,TGCAGTGCTAGAGACTGGCGGGGGCCCTCCTACGAGCAGTACTTC,CSARDWRGPSYEQYF
TRBV29-1,.,TRBJ2-2,few,TGCAGCGTCGCAAGGACCGGGGAGCTGTTTTTT,CSVARTGELFF
TRBV12-3/TRBV12-4,.,TRBJ2-3,many,TGTGCCAGCAGTTTAGCAGGGATGGAGTGGGGAAATACGCAGTATTTT,CASSLAGMEWGNTQYF
TRBV5-1,.,TRBJ2-2,few,TGCGCCAGCAGCTTGGCCTGGGGGCGGCCCGGGGAGCTGTTTTTT,CASSLAWGRPGELFF
TRBV7-2,.,TRBJ2-7,few,TGTGCCAGCAGCCTCATAACCGGCGTCGCCTACGAGCAGTACTTC,CASSLITGVAYEQYF
TRBV28,TRBD2,TRBJ2-1,few,TGTGCCAGCAGTTCCCCTAGCGGGAGTAAGTATGAGCAGTTCTTC,CASSSPSGSKYEQFF
TRBV6-2/TRBV6-3,.,TRBJ1-1,.,TGTGCCAGCAGTACCGCGGGGCCTCAAGCTTTCTTT,CASSTAGPQAFF
TRBV20-1,TRBD2,TRBJ2-3,few,TGCAGTGCCAAAAGGGGACTAGCGGGAGGGTTGAGGAGCACAGATACGCAGTATTTT,CSAKRGLAGGLRSTDTQYF
TRBV20-1,.,TRBJ2-3,.,TGCAGTGCTTTTAAAAGCACAGATACGCAGTATTTT,CSAFKSTDTQYF
TRBV28,TRBD1,TRBJ1-2,once,TGTGCCAGCAGCACGGGACAGCGGCTAGGGGGCTACACCTTC,CASSTGQRLGGYTF
TRBV12-3/TRBV12-4,TRBD1,TRBJ2-1,many,TGTGCCAGCAGTTTAAGACAGGGGGCGCAGAATGAGCAGTTCTTC,CASSLRQGAQNEQFF
TRBV29-1,.,TRBJ1-2,few,TGCAGCGTTGAAGAAGGGCGGAGCGGCTACACCTTC,CSVEEGRSGYTF
TRBV12-3/TRBV12-4,.,TRBJ2-1,many,TGTGCCAGCAGTTTGCCCCCTCTGAGGTATGAGCAGTTCTTC,CASSLPPLRYEQFF
TRBV5-1,TRBD2,TRBJ2-7,.,TGCGCCAGCAGCCCCGGACTAGCGGGGGGGCGGAACGAGCAGTACTTC,CASSPGLAGGRNEQYF
TRBV3-1,.,TRBJ2-3,.,TGTGCCAGCAGCCCCTATTTAGATACGCAGTATTTT,CASSPYLDTQYF
TRBV10-3,.,TRBJ2-7,.,TGTGCCATCAGTGAGTCTGGGGTCGGATACGAGCAGTACTTC,CAISESGVGYEQYF